Each of the 25 T cell receptor beta chains below was sequenced from the same sample in a study of T cell changes during pregnancy in multiple sclerosis. Some clones are missing from TCRdb's copy, which holds only in-frame ones; the method was immunoSEQ multiplex PCR. The sample has around 56,000 clones, roughly nine tenths seen once. The sample consisted of peripheral blood, taken in the first trimester of pregnancy. The receptors derive from a female donor in good health, enrolled as a control in a pregnancy study.

V usage is TRBV5-6 and J usage is TRBJ2-7; D perhaps matches TRBD1 (5 bases). CDR1 and CDR2 from the germline V gene are SGHDT and YYEEEE. Trimming stripped 4 bases from V and 5 bases from J, with 16 bases between. The length of the CDR3 is 14 residues. Written as DNA, the CDR3 is TGTGCCAGCAGCGTGGGGCCCAGGGTTGACGAGCAGTACTTC. It specifies CASSVGPRVDEQYF.

The chain is built from TRBV7-9 and TRBJ1-4; 7 nucleotides line up with TRBD1. This CDR3 is built from 16 residues. The ends lost 3 bases at V and 0 bases at J; junction bases unmatched: 4. The germline CDR1 and CDR2 sequences are SEHNR and FQNEAQ (reference sequence). The chain's CDR3 is CASSLTGFATNEKLFF. For the CDR3, the DNA is TGTGCCAGCAGCTTGACAGGGTTTGCAACTAATGAAAAACTGTTTTTT. The full variable domain, completed using reference TRBV7-9 and TRBJ1-4, is DTGVSQNPRHKITKRGQNVTFRCDPISEHNRLYWYRQTLGQGPEFLTYFQNEAQLEKSRLLSDRFSAERPKGSFSTLEIQRTEQGDSAMYLCASSLTGFATNEKLFFGSGTQLSVL.

This chain joins TRBV6-5 and TRBJ1-2, with TRBD1 matching 11 bases. Germline lookup yields CDR1 MNHEY and CDR2 SVGAGI. V gave up 2 bases and J gave up 7 bases; unmatched junction bases: 3. The CDR3 extends over 14 amino acids. The CDR3 is CASSYRTGGFGYTF. The DNA of the CDR3 is TGTGCCAGCAGTTACCGGACAGGGGGCTTTGGCTACACCTTC.

The rearrangement uses TRBV5-4 and TRBJ2-7; D might be TRBD2 (6 bases). This CDR3 is built from 15 residues. Trimming removed 1 base at V and 3 bases at J, with 14 bases between. Germline assignment: CDR1 SGHNT and CDR2 YYREEE (reference sequence). In DNA, the CDR3 is TGTGCCAGCAGCTTGTCCGGCGGGATGTACTACGAGCAGTACTTC. Translating it yields CASSLSGGMYYEQYF. The full variable domain, completed using reference TRBV5-4 and TRBJ2-7, is ETGVTQSPTHLIKTRGQQVTLRCSSQSGHNTVSWYQQALGQGPQFIFQYYREEENGRGNFPPRFSGLQFPNYSSELNVNALELDDSALYLCASSLSGGMYYEQYFGPGTRLTVT.

In DNA form, the CDR3 reads TGTGCCAGCAGCCCCGGGACAGGGGCATGGACCGACACTGAAGCTTTCTTT. Its translation is CASSPGTGAWTDTEAFF. The J gene is TRBJ1-1, the V gene TRBV7-8; TRBD1 aligns across 10 bases. The CDR3 has 17 residues. Losses at the gene ends were 5 bases for V and 3 bases for J; bases not matched to a gene: 12. Germline V lookup: CDR1 SGHVS, CDR2 FQNEAQ.

V is TRBV9 and J is TRBJ2-2; 12 nucleotides agree with TRBD2. CDR1 and CDR2 from the germline V gene are SGDLS and YYNGEE. Unmatched junction bases numbered 17, after V lost 4 bases and J lost 1 base. CDR3 size: 21 residues. CDR3: CASSPPLGALTSGGNTGELFF. As DNA, the CDR3 is TGTGCCAGCAGCCCCCCCCTGGGGGCATTGACTAGCGGGGGGAACACCGGGGAGCTGTTTTTT.

The chain uses TRBV2 and TRBJ2-3, with 14 bases lining up with TRBD2. Germline loops: CDR1 SNHLY, CDR2 FYNNEI. Trimming cost V 4 bases and J 0 bases; bases outside gene matches: 6. The CDR3 is 18 amino acids. CDR3 coding DNA: TGTGCCAGCAGTGTCAGACTAGCGGGAGGGCCCAGCACAGATACGCAGTATTTT. Translating it yields CASSVRLAGGPSTDTQYF. Variable domain in full (rest from reference TRBV2 and TRBJ2-3): EPEVTQTPSHQVTQMGQEVILRCVPISNHLYFYWYRQILGQKVEFLVSFYNNEISEKSEIFDDQFSVERPDGSNFTLKIRSTKLEDSAMYFCASSVRLAGGPSTDTQYFGPGTRLTVL.

The rearrangement uses TRBV6-4 and TRBJ2-3, with 8 bases identical to TRBD1. Trimming at V came to 3 bases and at J to 7 bases, leaving 9 bases not matched to a gene. CDR3 length: 15 residues. Germline V gene lookup returns CDR1 MRHNA and CDR2 SNTAGT. Written as DNA, the CDR3 is TGTGCCAGCAGTGAGGTTCCAGGGGGCGAGAATACGCAGTATTTT. This translates into CASSEVPGGENTQYF.

V and J are TRBV6-1 and TRBJ1-1; no reliable D call. V was clipped by 0 bases and J by 2 bases, with 4 bases between them. The CDR3 consists of 13 residues. CDR1 is MNHNS, CDR2 SASEGT, per germline. The CDR3 sequence: CASSEARNTEAFF. CDR3 bases: TGTGCCAGCAGTGAAGCGCGTAACACTGAAGCTTTCTTT.

This chain links TRBV9 with TRBJ2-1; D uncertain. The V end lost 2 bases, the J end lost 0 bases, and 12 bases lay between the germline ends. The CDR3 has 16 amino acids. CDR1 and CDR2 (germline): SGDLS, YYNGEE. CDR3 DNA sequence: TGTGCCAGCAGCGTCCGTGACACACGCTCCTACAATGAGCAGTTCTTC. The encoded protein is CASSVRDTRSYNEQFF.

CDR3 coding DNA: TGTGCCAGCAGCAAACTAGCGGAAAACACCGGGGAGCTGTTTTTT. Translated: CASSKLAENTGELFF. This chain links TRBV4-2 with TRBJ2-2; 8 bases align to TRBD2. Trimming took 5 bases from V and 2 from J; bases not matched to a gene: 4. The germline V gene has CDR1 LGHNA and CDR2 YNFKEQ. This CDR3 contains 15 residues.

The chain joins TRBV10-3 to TRBJ1-3; 7 bases fit TRBD1. The CDR3 has 13 residues. Germline V gene data show CDR1 as ENHRY and CDR2 as SYGVKD. V lost 8 bases to trimming and J lost 2 bases; unmatched junction nucleotides: 3. The CDR3 nucleotides are TGTGCCATCTCCGGGACAGCTGGAAACACCATATATTTT. This sequence encodes CAISGTAGNTIYF.

The gene calls are TRBV27 and TRBJ1-2, with 8 bases fitting TRBD1. The V segment lost 4 bases and the J segment 0 bases; nucleotides outside the gene matches: 1. Germline V gene sequence: CDR1 MNHEY, CDR2 SMNVEV (reference sequence). The CDR3 extends over 14 amino acids. This CDR3 reads CASSSDRANYGYTF. The CDR3 DNA reads as TGTGCCAGCAGTTCGGACAGGGCTAACTATGGCTACACCTTC.

This chain joins TRBV7-8 and TRBJ2-1; TRBD1 might be the D (5 bases). Germline V gene data show CDR1 as SGHVS and CDR2 as FQNEAQ. Trimming cost V 5 bases and J 5 bases, with 16 bases left between them. This CDR3 contains 15 residues. CDR3 loop: CASSPDSPENNEQFF. The CDR3 DNA reads as TGTGCCAGCAGCCCCGACAGTCCTGAGAACAATGAGCAGTTCTTC.

This sequence joins TRBV5-1 and TRBJ2-5; 9 bases map to TRBD1. Germline V gene sequence: CDR1 SGHRS, CDR2 YFSETQ. The junction had 5 bases not matched to a gene; V was cut back by 2 bases and J by 0 bases. The CDR3 runs to 16 residues. Written as DNA, the CDR3 is TGCGCCAGCAGCTTAAACAGGGGGCTTTACCAAGAGACCCAGTACTTC. It codes for CASSLNRGLYQETQYF.

The chain couples TRBV2 to TRBJ1-5, with 7 bases that match TRBD1. CDR3 size: 15 residues. Germline CDR1 and CDR2: SNHLY and FYNNEI. V gave up 3 bases and J gave up 1 base; unmatched junction bases: 3. CDR3 sequence: CASSDLTGSNQPQHF. CDR3 nucleotide sequence: TGTGCCAGCAGTGATTTGACAGGGAGCAATCAGCCCCAGCATTTT. The full variable domain, its missing parts supplied by reference TRBV2 and TRBJ1-5, is EPEVTQTPSHQVTQMGQEVILRCVPISNHLYFYWYRQILGQKVEFLVSFYNNEISEKSEIFDDQFSVERPDGSNFTLKIRSTKLEDSAMYFCASSDLTGSNQPQHFGDGTRLSIL.

The rearrangement uses TRBV19 and TRBJ2-7, with TRBD1 matching 10 bases. Germline CDR1 reads LNHDA; CDR2 reads SQIVND (reference sequence). J was trimmed by 6 bases and V by 5 bases; bases with no gene match: 4. The CDR3 is 13 residues long. The CDR3 sequence: CASSPGTGVEQYF. CDR3 in DNA: TGTGCCAGTAGTCCCGGGACAGGGGTCGAGCAGTACTTC.

This sequence joins TRBV9 and TRBJ2-1; 10 nucleotides match TRBD2. CDR3 length equals 15 residues. The germline gives CDR1 SGDLS, CDR2 YYNGEE. V was clipped by 2 bases and J by 6 bases; unmatched bases: 5. CDR3 in amino acids: CASSVWASGGNEQFF. The CDR3 DNA reads TGTGCCAGCAGCGTCTGGGCTAGCGGGGGCAATGAGCAGTTCTTC.

The rearrangement uses TRBV9 and TRBJ1-1; a weak D match, TRBD1 (6 bases). Trimming cost V 0 bases and J 7 bases, with 10 bases left between them. Germline assignment: CDR1 SGDLS and CDR2 YYNGEE. CDR3 length: 13 amino acids. CDR3 residues: CASSVGGRGEAFF. CDR3 nucleotide sequence: TGTGCCAGCAGCGTAGGGGGCAGGGGTGAAGCTTTCTTT.

The V gene is TRBV13, the J gene TRBJ1-1; possible D gene TRBD1, 6 bases. The V gene's germline CDR1 is PRHDT and CDR2 FYEKMQ (reference sequence). This CDR3 is built from 15 residues. V lost 3 bases, J lost 1 base, and 12 bases lay in between. CDR3 DNA sequence: TGTGCCAGCAGCTTCGGGGGGACAACGAACACTGAAGCTTTCTTT. Its protein product is CASSFGGTTNTEAFF.

This chain uses TRBV7-9 with TRBJ2-1; 7 nucleotides line up with TRBD2. The CDR3 is made up of 16 amino acids. The V gene end was trimmed by 1 base and the J gene end by 4 bases; junction bases not matched to a gene: 7. Germline loops: CDR1 SEHNR, CDR2 FQNEAQ (reference sequence). The CDR3 nucleotides read TGTGCCAGCAGCTTAGAGGGCGCGGGGGTTTACAATGAGCAGTTCTTC. This encodes CASSLEGAGVYNEQFF.

A single count supports this clone. The gene calls are TRBV5-1 and TRBJ2-1; D might be TRBD2 (5 bases). Germline CDR1 and CDR2: SGHRS and YFSETQ. V lost 1 base to trimming and J lost 7 bases, with 9 bases between them. This CDR3 comprises 13 residues. The chain's CDR3 is CASSLIGGNEQFF. CDR3 coding DNA: TGCGCCAGCAGCTTGATTGGAGGAAATGAGCAGTTCTTC. Looking up the rest from reference TRBV5-1 and TRBJ2-1 gives the full variable domain: KAGVTQTPRYLIKTRGQQVTLSCSPISGHRSVSWYQQTPGQGLQFLFEYFSETQRNKGNFPGRFSGRQFSNSRSEMNVSTLELGDSALYLCASSLIGGNEQFFGPGTRLTVL.

This clone was recorded only once. V gene TRBV10-3 combines with J gene TRBJ2-5, with 12 bases that match TRBD1. Trimming cost V 7 bases and J 5 bases; bases outside gene matches: 8. The CDR3 length is 15 residues. Per the germline V gene, CDR1 is ENHRY and CDR2 is SYGVKD. The CDR3 here is CAINPGTGGMETQYF. CDR3 nucleotide sequence: TGTGCCATCAACCCCGGGACAGGGGGCATGGAGACCCAGTACTTC.

The chain is built from TRBV29-1 and TRBJ1-5, with D perhaps TRBD1 (5 bases). Deletions cut 5 bases from V and 7 bases from J, with 15 bases between. The length of the CDR3 is 13 residues. Germline CDR1 SQVTM, CDR2 ANQGSEA. CDR3 in DNA: TGCAGCGTTCAAGGGCAGGGAGGACAGCCCCAGCATTTT. It encodes CSVQGQGGQPQHF.

The chain carries TRBV7-9 and TRBJ2-2; TRBD1 might be the D (6 bases). CDR3 size: 15 residues. V was cut by 4 bases and J by 6 bases, with 15 bases left in between. CDR1 and CDR2 (germline): SEHNR, FQNEAQ (reference sequence). The CDR3 DNA is TGTGCCAGCAGCTCAACGGCTAACAGGGCCGGGGAGCTGTTTTTT. It encodes CASSSTANRAGELFF. Full variable domain (missing parts from reference TRBV7-9 and TRBJ2-2): DTGVSQNPRHKITKRGQNVTFRCDPISEHNRLYWYRQTLGQGPEFLTYFQNEAQLEKSRLLSDRFSAERPKGSFSTLEIQRTEQGDSAMYLCASSSTANRAGELFFGEGSRLTVL.